The 19 T cell receptor beta chains below all came from one sample that was sequenced in a study of T cell responses to AZD1222 COVID-19 vaccine. The assay was immunoSEQ multiplex PCR, and TCRdb's table has in-frame clones only and misses some. The sample lists 94,000 or so clones; 89% were seen once. This sample comprised peripheral blood, obtained on day 0 of AZD1222 vaccination. The origin of the receptors is an adult in good health.

The chain couples TRBV10-3 to TRBJ1-3, with 8 nucleotides matching TRBD1. The V gene's germline CDR1 is ENHRY and CDR2 SYGVKD. The CDR3 extends over 15 amino acids. Trimming removed 3 bases from V and 4 bases from J; junction bases left unmatched: 5. CDR3 sequence (DNA): TGTGCCATCAGTGAAAACCGGGACAGGGGAAACACCATATATTTT. Its translation: CAISENRDRGNTIYF.

This sequence joins TRBV3-1 (or the pseudogene TRBV3-2) and TRBJ1-4; perhaps TRBD1 as D (5 bases). This CDR3 comprises 14 residues. V was pared by 2 bases and J by 8 bases, with 12 bases between. Germline CDR1 reads LGHDT; CDR2 reads YNNKEL (reference sequence). The CDR3 sequence is CASSQRGLGEKLFF. The CDR3 DNA follows: TGTGCCAGCAGCCAAAGGGGACTCGGGGAAAAACTGTTTTTT.

J is TRBJ1-6 and V is TRBV6-5; 8 bases match TRBD1. The germline V gene encodes CDR1 MNHEY and CDR2 SVGAGI. J lost 8 bases, V lost 4 bases, and 10 bases had no gene match. The CDR3 sequence is 16 residues long. CDR3 in amino acids: CASSFTGTGPYSPLHF. The DNA for the CDR3 is TGTGCCAGCAGTTTCACCGGGACAGGCCCTTATTCACCCCTCCACTTT.

The rearrangement links TRBV5-1 to TRBJ1-5; no firm D call. Germline loops: CDR1 SGHRS, CDR2 YFSETQ. This CDR3 has 13 residues. V was trimmed by 0 bases and J by 7 bases, leaving 8 bases between them. CDR3 amino acids: CASSLDGLQPQHF. In DNA form, the CDR3 reads TGCGCCAGCAGCTTGGACGGATTACAGCCCCAGCATTTT.

This CDR3 reads CASSLGQGGQPQHF. CDR3 nucleotide sequence: TGTGCCAGCAGCCTAGGACAGGGCGGGCAGCCCCAGCATTTT. The rearrangement joins TRBV3-1 (or the pseudogene TRBV3-2) to TRBJ1-5, with 8 positions matching TRBD1. Germline V gives CDR1 LGHDT, CDR2 YNNKEL (reference sequence). Trimming took 4 bases from V and 7 from J; bases not matched to a gene: 6. The length of the CDR3 is 14 residues.

This clone was picked up one time. The gene calls are TRBV5-4 and TRBJ1-2, with TRBD1 identical over 8 bases. Germline CDR1 reads SGHNT; CDR2 reads YYREEE (reference sequence). Losses at the gene ends were 4 bases for V and 5 bases for J; bases not matched to a gene: 7. The CDR3 totals 14 residues. The CDR3 loop is CASSGSRTGYGYTF. The CDR3 coding sequence is TGTGCCAGCAGCGGTTCCCGGACAGGGTATGGCTACACCTTC.

The chain recombines TRBV2 with TRBJ2-5; TRBD1 agrees at 7 bases. V lost 5 bases, J lost 2 bases, and 8 bases stayed unmatched. CDR3 length equals 15 residues. Germline V gives CDR1 SNHLY, CDR2 FYNNEI. CDR3 bases: TGTGCCAGCAGTCCCTCGAGGGGGCCACAAGAGACCCAGTACTTC. Its protein is CASSPSRGPQETQYF.

The chain is built from TRBV18 and TRBJ1-3; 7 bases are a match to TRBD1. From germline, CDR1 is KGHSH and CDR2 LQKENI. This CDR3 has 14 amino acids. J gave up 2 bases and V 2 bases, and 0 bases lay outside the gene matches. The CDR3 bases are TGTGCCAGCTCACCAGGACAGGCTGGAAACACCATATATTTT. Its protein is CASSPGQAGNTIYF.

V is TRBV11-2 and J is TRBJ2-1; TRBD2 aligns across 7 bases. The CDR3 runs 14 residues. The V and J ends lost 3 bases and 11 bases, in that order; junction bases with no gene match: 10. From germline, CDR1 is SGHAT and CDR2 FQNNGV. The CDR3 DNA reads as TGTGCCAGCAGCTTGTTGGCTAGCGGATTAAAGCAGTTCTTC. Protein sequence: CASSLLASGLKQFF.

The V call is TRBV9, the J call TRBJ2-4; D is possibly TRBD1 (7 bases). This CDR3 is built from 12 residues. Between the trimmed V and J ends, which lost 4 bases and 10 bases, there was a span of 12 bases. Per germline, CDR1 SGDLS and CDR2 YYNGEE. The CDR3 DNA follows: TGTGCCAGCAGCCCAGGGGGGTTAATTCAGTACTTC. Its protein is CASSPGGLIQYF.

This chain joins TRBV9 and TRBJ1-6; 10 positions match TRBD1. Germline V gene data show CDR1 as SGDLS and CDR2 as YYNGEE. V was pared by 3 bases and J by 10 bases, with 7 bases of the junction left unmatched. The CDR3 length is 15 residues. CDR3 sequence: CASSASTGGESPLHF. CDR3 in DNA: TGTGCCAGCAGCGCGTCGACAGGGGGCGAATCACCCCTCCACTTT.

This sequence joins TRBV10-3 and TRBJ1-6; tentatively, D is TRBD1 (6 bases). Germline V gene lookup returns CDR1 ENHRY and CDR2 SYGVKD. V dropped 5 bases and J dropped 9 bases, with 14 bases sitting between them. The CDR3 has 14 amino acids. The chain's CDR3 is CAISPDQGISPLHF. The DNA for the CDR3 is TGTGCCATCAGTCCCGACCAGGGGATTTCACCCCTCCACTTT.

This rearrangement joins TRBV10-3 to TRBJ1-1, with a tentative D call TRBD1 (6 bases). This CDR3 has 17 amino acids. CDR1 and CDR2 (germline): ENHRY, SYGVKD. Trimming took off 0 bases at V and 4 bases at J, with 18 bases between the two ends. CDR3: CAISESGGHPESTEAFF. The CDR3 coding sequence is TGTGCCATCAGTGAGTCGGGGGGACACCCAGAAAGCACTGAAGCTTTCTTT.

The CDR3 sequence is CASSMELSYEQYF. For the CDR3, the DNA is TGTGCCAGTAGTATGGAGTTATCCTACGAGCAGTACTTC. The V gene is TRBV19, the J gene TRBJ2-7; D is unresolved. V was cut by 3 bases and J by 1 base, with 7 bases left in between. The CDR3 totals 13 residues. Germline CDR1 reads LNHDA; CDR2 reads SQIVND (reference sequence).

This chain uses TRBV30 with TRBJ2-2; TRBD1 is a possible D gene (5 bases). Trimming removed 3 bases at V and 5 bases at J, with 16 bases between. This CDR3 comprises 15 residues. Germline-derived CDR1 and CDR2 are GTSNPN and SVGIG (reference sequence). CDR3 protein: CAWRTGDSQTGELFF. CDR3 DNA: TGTGCCTGGAGAACCGGAGACAGCCAGACCGGGGAGCTGTTTTTT. Drawing the rest from reference TRBV30 and TRBJ2-2, the complete variable domain is SQTIHQWPATLVQPVGSPLSLECTVEGTSNPNLYWYRQAAGRGLQLLFYSVGIGQISSEVPQNLSASRPQDRQFILSSKKLLLSDSGFYLCAWRTGDSQTGELFFGEGSRLTVL.

The chain couples TRBV6-5 to TRBJ2-5; no firm D call. Germline values: CDR1 MNHEY, CDR2 SVGAGI. Trimming pared 0 bases from V and 5 bases from J, leaving 7 bases between. CDR3 size: 13 residues. CDR3: CASSYSMGETQYF. CDR3 in DNA: TGTGCCAGCAGTTACTCGATGGGTGAGACCCAGTACTTC.

This clone was counted a single time. V usage is TRBV12-5 and J usage is TRBJ1-3; tentatively, D is TRBD1 (5 bases). The CDR3 is 14 amino acids. CDR1 is LGHNT, CDR2 FRNRAP, per germline. V dropped 6 bases and J dropped 3 bases, with 12 bases sitting between them. The CDR3, as DNA: TGTGCTAGTGGGGCAGGGAGATATGGAAACACCATATATTTT. Encoded protein: CASGAGRYGNTIYF.

The V gene is TRBV9, the J gene TRBJ2-3; D may match TRBD1 or TRBD2 (6 bases each). Trimming stripped 4 bases from V and 6 bases from J, with 18 bases between. The CDR3 is made up of 15 amino acids. Germline CDR1 is SGDLS and CDR2 is YYNGEE. The CDR3 nucleotides are TGTGCCAGCAGCCGGCGGTTGGGGGCGGGGGATACGCAGTATTTT. This gives the protein CASSRRLGAGDTQYF.

This chain connects TRBV30 to TRBJ2-1; D not certain. CDR1 GTSNPN and CDR2 SVGIG come from the germline V gene (reference sequence). There are 12 residues in the CDR3. V was trimmed by 5 bases and J by 8 bases, leaving 13 bases between them. CDR3 residues: CAWGVALHEQFF. In nucleotides, the CDR3 is TGTGCCTGGGGGGTGGCGTTACATGAGCAGTTCTTC.